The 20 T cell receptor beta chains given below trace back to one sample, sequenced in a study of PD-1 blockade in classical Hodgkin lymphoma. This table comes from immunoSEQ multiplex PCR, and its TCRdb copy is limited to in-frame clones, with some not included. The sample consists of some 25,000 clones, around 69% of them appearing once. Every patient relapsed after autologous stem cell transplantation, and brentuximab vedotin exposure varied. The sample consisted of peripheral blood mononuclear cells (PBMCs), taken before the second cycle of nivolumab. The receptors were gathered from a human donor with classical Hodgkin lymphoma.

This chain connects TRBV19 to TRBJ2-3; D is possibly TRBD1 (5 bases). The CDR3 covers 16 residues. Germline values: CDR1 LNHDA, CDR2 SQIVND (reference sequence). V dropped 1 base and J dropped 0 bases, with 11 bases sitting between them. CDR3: CASSIAWAGSTDTQYF. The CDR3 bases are TGTGCCAGTAGTATAGCGTGGGCAGGGAGCACAGATACGCAGTATTTT.

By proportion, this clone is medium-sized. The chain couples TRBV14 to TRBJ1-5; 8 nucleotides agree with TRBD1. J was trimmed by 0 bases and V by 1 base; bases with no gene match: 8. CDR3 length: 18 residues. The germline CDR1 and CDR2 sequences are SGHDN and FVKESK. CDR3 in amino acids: CASSQVRDRRPSNQPQHF. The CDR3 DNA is TGTGCCAGCAGCCAAGTAAGGGACAGGCGTCCTAGCAATCAGCCCCAGCATTTT.

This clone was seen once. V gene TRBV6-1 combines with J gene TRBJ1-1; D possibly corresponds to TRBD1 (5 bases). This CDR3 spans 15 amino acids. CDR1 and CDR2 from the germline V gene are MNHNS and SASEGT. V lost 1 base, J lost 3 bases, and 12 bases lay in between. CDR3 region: CASSEVGGGHTEAFF. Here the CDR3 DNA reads TGTGCCAGCAGTGAAGTGGGGGGAGGGCACACTGAAGCTTTCTTT.

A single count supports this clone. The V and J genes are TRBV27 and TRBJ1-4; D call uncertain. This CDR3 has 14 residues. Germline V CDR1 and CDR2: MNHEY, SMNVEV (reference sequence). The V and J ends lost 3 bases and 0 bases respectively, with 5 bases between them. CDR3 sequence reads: CASSFDATNEKLFF. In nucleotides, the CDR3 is TGTGCCAGCAGTTTCGACGCAACTAATGAAAAACTGTTTTTT.

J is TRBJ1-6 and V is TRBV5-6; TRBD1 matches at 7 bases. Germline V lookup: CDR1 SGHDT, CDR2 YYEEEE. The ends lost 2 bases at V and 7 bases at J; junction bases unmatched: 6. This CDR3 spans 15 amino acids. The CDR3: CASSFGTALNSPLHF. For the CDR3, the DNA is TGTGCCAGCAGCTTCGGGACAGCTTTGAATTCACCCCTCCACTTT.

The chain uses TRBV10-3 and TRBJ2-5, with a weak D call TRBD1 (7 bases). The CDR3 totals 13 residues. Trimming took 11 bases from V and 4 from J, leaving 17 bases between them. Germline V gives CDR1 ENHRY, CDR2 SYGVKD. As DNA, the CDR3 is TGTGCCTGCCGGAGGGGACAGATAGAGACCCAGTACTTC. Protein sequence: CACRRGQIETQYF.

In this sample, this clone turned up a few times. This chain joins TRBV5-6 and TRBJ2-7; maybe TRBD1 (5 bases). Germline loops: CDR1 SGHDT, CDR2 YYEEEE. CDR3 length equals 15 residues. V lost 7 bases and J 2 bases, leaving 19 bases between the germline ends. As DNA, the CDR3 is TGTGCCAGCGGCCGTCAGTGGGGCCCACCCTACGAGCAGTACTTC. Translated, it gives CASGRQWGPPYEQYF. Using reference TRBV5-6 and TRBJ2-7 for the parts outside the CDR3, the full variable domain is DAGVTQSPTHLIKTRGQQVTLRCSPKSGHDTVSWYQQALGQGPQFIFQYYEEEERQRGNFPDRFSGHQFPNYSSELNVNALLLGDSALYLCASGRQWGPPYEQYFGPGTRLTVT.

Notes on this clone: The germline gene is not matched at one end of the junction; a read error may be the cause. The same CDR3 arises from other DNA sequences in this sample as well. This chain's CDR3 is CASSDRGRPPIYNSPLHF. The CDR3 bases are TGCGCCAGCAGTGACAGGGGGCGCCCCCCAATCTATAATTCACCCCTCCACTTT. The chain uses TRBV2 and TRBJ1-6, with TRBD1 identical over 10 bases. The germline CDR1 and CDR2 sequences are SNHLY and FYNNEI. The CDR3 is made up of 18 amino acids.

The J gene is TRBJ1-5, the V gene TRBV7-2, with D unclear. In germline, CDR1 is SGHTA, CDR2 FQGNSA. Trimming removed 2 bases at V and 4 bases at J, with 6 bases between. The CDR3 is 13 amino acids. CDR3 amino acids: CASSLRRNQPQHF. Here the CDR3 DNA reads TGTGCCAGCAGCTTAAGGAGGAATCAGCCCCAGCATTTT.

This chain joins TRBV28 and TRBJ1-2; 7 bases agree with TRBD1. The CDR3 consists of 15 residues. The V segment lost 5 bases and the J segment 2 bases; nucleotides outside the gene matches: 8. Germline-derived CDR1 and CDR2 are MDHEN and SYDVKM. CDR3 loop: CASSDPGGGNYGYTF. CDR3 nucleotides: TGTGCCAGCAGTGACCCAGGGGGGGGAAACTATGGCTACACCTTC.

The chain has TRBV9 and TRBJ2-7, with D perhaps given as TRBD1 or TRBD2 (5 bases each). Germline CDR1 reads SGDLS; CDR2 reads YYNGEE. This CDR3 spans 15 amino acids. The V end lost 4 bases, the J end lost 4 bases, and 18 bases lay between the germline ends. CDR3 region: CASSPEGLAGYEQYF. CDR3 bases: TGTGCCAGCAGCCCCGAGGGGCTCGCGGGTTACGAGCAGTACTTC.

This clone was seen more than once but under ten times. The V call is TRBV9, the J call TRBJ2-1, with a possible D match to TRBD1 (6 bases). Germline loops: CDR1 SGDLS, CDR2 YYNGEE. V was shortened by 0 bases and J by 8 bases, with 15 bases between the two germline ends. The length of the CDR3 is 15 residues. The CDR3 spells CASSVEGVGGYEQFF. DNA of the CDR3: TGTGCCAGCAGCGTAGAGGGGGTTGGGGGCTATGAGCAGTTCTTC. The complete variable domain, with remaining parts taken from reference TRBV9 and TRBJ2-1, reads DSGVTQTPKHLITATGQRVTLRCSPRSGDLSVYWYQQSLDQGLQFLIQYYNGEERAKGNILERFSAQQFPDLHSELNLSSLELGDSALYFCASSVEGVGGYEQFFGPGTRLTVL.

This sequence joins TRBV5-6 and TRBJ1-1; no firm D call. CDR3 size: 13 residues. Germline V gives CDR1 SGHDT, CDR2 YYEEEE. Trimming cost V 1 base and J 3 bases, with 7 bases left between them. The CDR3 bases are TGTGCCAGCAGCTTGTTAGAGGACACTGAAGCTTTCTTT. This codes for CASSLLEDTEAFF.

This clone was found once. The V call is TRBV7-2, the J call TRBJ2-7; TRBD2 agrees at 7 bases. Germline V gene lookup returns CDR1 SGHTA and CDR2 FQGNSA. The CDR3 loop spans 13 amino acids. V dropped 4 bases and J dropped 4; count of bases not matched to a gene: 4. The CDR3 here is CASSSQGGYEQYF. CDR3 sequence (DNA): TGTGCCAGCAGCTCGCAGGGAGGGTACGAGCAGTACTTC.

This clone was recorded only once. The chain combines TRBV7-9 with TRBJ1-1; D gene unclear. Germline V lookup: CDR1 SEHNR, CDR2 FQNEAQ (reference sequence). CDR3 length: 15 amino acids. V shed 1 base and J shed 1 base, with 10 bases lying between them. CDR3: CASSLEYRGNTEAFF. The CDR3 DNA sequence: TGTGCCAGCAGCTTAGAGTATCGAGGGAACACTGAAGCTTTCTTT.

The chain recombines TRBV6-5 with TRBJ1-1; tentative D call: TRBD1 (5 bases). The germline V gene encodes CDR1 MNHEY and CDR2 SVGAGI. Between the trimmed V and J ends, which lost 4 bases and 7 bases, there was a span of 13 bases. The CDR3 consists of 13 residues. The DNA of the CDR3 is TGTGCCAGCAGTTCCTCGACAGTTCTTGAAGCTTTCTTT. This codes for CASSSSTVLEAFF.

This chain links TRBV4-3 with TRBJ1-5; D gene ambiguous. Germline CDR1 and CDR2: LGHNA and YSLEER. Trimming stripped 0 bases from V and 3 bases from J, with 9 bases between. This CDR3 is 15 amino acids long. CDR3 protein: CASSQDPGLNQPQHF. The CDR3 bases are TGCGCCAGCAGCCAAGATCCCGGTCTCAATCAGCCCCAGCATTTT.

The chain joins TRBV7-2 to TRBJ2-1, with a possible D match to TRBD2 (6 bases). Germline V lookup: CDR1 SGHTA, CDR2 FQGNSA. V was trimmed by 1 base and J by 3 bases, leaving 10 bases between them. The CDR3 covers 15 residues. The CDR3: CASSLVGGLYNEQFF. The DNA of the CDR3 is TGTGCCAGCAGCTTAGTCGGGGGTCTCTACAATGAGCAGTTCTTC.

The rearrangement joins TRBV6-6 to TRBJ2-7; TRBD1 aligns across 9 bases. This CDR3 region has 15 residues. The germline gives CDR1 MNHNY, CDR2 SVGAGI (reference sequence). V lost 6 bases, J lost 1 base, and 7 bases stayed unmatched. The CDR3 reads CASRRDREGSYEQYF. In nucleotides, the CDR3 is TGTGCCAGCAGACGGGACAGGGAAGGTTCCTACGAGCAGTACTTC.

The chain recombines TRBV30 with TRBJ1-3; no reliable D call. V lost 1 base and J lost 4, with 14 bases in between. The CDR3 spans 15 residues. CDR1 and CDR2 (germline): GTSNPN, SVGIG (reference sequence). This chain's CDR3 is CAWSAGSLVGNTIYF. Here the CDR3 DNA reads TGTGCCTGGAGTGCGGGATCCCTAGTGGGAAACACCATATATTTT.